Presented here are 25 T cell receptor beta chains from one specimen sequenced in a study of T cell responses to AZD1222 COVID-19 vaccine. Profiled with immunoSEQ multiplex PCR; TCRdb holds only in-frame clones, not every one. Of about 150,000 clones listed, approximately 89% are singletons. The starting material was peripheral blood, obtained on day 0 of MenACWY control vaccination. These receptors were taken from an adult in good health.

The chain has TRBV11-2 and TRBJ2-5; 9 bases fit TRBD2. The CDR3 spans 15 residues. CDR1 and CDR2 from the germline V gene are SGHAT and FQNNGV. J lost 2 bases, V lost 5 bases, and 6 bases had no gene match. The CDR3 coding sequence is TGTGCCAGCAGCCGAAGACTAGCGGATCAAGAGACCCAGTACTTC. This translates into CASSRRLADQETQYF.

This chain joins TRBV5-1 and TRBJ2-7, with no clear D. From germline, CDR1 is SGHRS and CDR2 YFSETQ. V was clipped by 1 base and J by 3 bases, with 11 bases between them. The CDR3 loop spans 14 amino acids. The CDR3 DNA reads TGCGCCAGCAGCTTGTCCGCGTACGTCTACGAGCAGTACTTC. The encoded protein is CASSLSAYVYEQYF.

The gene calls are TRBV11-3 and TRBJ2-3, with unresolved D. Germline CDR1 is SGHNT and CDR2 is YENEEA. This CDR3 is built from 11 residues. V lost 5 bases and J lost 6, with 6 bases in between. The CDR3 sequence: CASSHGDTQYF. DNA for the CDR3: TGTGCCAGCAGCCACGGGGATACGCAGTATTTT.

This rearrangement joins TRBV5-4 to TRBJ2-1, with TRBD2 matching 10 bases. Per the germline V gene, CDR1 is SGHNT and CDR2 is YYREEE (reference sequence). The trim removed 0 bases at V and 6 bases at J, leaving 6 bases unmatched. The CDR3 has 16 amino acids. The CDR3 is CASSLGLAGASNEQFF. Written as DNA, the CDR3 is TGTGCCAGCAGCTTGGGTCTAGCGGGGGCCTCCAATGAGCAGTTCTTC.

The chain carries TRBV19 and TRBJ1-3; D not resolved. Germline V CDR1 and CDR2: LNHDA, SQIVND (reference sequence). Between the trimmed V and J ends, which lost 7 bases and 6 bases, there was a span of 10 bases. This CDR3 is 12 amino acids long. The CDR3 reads CASISRANTIYF. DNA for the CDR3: TGTGCCAGTATTAGTAGAGCAAACACCATATATTTT.

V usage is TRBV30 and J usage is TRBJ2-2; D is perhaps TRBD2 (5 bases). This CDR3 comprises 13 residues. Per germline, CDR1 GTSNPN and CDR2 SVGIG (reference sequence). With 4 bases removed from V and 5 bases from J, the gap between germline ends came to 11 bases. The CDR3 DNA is TGTGCCTGGAAGCGGTCGGGGACCGGGGAGCTGTTTTTT. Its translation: CAWKRSGTGELFF.

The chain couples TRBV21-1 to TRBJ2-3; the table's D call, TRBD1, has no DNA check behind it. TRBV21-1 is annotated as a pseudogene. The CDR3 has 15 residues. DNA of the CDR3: TGTGCCAGCAGCTCGAAGGACAGGGTGGTAGATACGCAGTATTTT. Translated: CASSSKDRVVDTQYF.

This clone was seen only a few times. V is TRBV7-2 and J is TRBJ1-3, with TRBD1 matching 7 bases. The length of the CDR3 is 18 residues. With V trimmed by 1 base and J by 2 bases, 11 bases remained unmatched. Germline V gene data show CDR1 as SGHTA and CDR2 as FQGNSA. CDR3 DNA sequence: TGTGCCAGCAGCTTAGTGTTGTCCGGCAGGGGGGCTGGAAACACCATATATTTT. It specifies CASSLVLSGRGAGNTIYF.

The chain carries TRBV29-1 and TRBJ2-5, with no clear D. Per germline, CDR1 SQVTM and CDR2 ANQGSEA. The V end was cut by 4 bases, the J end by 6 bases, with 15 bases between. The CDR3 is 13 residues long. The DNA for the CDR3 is TGCAGCGTTGTCGGGCATAGTCAACAGACCCAGTACTTC. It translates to CSVVGHSQQTQYF.

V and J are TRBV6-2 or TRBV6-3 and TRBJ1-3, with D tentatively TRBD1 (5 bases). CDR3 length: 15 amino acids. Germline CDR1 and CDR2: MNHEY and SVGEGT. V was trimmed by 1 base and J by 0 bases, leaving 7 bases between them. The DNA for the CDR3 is TGTGCCAGCAGTTACTGGGGACGCTCTGGAAACACCATATATTTT. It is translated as CASSYWGRSGNTIYF.

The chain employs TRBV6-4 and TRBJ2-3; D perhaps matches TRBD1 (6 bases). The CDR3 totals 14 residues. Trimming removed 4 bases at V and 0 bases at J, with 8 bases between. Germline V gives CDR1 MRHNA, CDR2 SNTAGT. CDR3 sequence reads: CASSAGTSTDTQYF. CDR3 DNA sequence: TGTGCCAGCAGTGCCGGGACAAGCACAGATACGCAGTATTTT.

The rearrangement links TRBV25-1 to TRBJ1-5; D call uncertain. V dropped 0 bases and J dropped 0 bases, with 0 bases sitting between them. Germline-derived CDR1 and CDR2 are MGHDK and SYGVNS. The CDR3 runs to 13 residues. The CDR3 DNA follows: TGTGCCAGCAGTGAATATAGCAATCAGCCCCAGCATTTT. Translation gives CASSEYSNQPQHF.

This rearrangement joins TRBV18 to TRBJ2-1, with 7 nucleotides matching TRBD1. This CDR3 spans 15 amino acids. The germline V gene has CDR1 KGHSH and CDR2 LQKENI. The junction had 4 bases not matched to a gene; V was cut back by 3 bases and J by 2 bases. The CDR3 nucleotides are TGTGCCAGCTCACCGACAGGGCTCCCCTACAATGAGCAGTTCTTC. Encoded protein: CASSPTGLPYNEQFF.

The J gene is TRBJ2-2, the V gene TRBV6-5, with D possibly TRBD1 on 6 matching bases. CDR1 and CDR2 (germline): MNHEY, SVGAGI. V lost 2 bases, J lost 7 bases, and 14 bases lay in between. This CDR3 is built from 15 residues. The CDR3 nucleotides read TGTGCCAGCAGTTACAATGGGGGCGCGGGCGGGGAGCTGTTTTTT. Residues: CASSYNGGAGGELFF.

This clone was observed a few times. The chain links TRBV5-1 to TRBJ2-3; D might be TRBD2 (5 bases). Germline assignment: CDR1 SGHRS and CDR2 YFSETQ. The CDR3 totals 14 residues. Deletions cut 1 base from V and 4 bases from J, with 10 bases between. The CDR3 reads CASSLNERSDTQYF. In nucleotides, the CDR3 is TGCGCCAGCAGCTTGAACGAGCGGTCAGATACGCAGTATTTT. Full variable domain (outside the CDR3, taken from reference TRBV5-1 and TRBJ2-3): KAGVTQTPRYLIKTRGQQVTLSCSPISGHRSVSWYQQTPGQGLQFLFEYFSETQRNKGNFPGRFSGRQFSNSRSEMNVSTLELGDSALYLCASSLNERSDTQYFGPGTRLTVL.

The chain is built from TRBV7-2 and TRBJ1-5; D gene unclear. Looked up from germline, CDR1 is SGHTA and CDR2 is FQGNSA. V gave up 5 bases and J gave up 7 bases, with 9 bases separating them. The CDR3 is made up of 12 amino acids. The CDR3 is CASSAHAQPQHF. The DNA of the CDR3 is TGTGCCAGCAGCGCCCACGCCCAGCCCCAGCATTTT.

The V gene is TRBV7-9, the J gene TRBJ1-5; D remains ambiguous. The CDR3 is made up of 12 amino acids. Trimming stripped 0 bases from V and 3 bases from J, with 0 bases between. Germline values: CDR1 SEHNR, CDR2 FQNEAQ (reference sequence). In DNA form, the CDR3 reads TGTGCCAGCAGCTTAGCCAATCAGCCCCAGCATTTT. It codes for CASSLANQPQHF.

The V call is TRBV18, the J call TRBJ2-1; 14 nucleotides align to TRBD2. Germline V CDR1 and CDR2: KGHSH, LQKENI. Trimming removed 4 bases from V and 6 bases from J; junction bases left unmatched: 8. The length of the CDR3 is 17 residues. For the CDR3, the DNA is TGTGCCAGCTCACGAGCGGGACTAGCGGGGGCCCCCAATGAGCAGTTCTTC. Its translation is CASSRAGLAGAPNEQFF.

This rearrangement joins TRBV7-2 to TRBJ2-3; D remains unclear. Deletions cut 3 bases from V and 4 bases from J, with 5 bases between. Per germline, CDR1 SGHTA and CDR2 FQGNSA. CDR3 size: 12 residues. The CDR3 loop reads CASSLDADTQYF. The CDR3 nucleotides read TGTGCCAGCAGCTTGGATGCAGATACGCAGTATTTT.

CDR3 DNA: TGTGCCAGCAGCCCGATGGAGGGGGCGCGGTATGAGCAGTTCTTC. It specifies CASSPMEGARYEQFF. The V call is TRBV7-3, the J call TRBJ2-1; possibly TRBD1 for D (7 bases). CDR3 length: 15 amino acids. Germline CDR1 and CDR2: SGHTA and FQGTGA. Trimming pared 5 bases from V and 8 bases from J, leaving 19 bases between. The full variable domain, in which reference TRBV7-3 and TRBJ2-1 provide the parts outside the CDR3, is GAGVSQTPSNKVTEKGKYVELRCDPISGHTALYWYRQSLGQGPEFLIYFQGTGAADDSGLPNDRFFAVRPEGSVSTLKIQRTERGDSAVYLCASSPMEGARYEQFFGPGTRLTVL.

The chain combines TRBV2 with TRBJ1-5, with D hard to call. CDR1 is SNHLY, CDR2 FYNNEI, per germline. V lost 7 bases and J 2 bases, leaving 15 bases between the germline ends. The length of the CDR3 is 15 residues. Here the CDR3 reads CASTGRGRGNQPQHF. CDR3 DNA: TGTGCCAGCACCGGGCGAGGCCGCGGCAATCAGCCCCAGCATTTT.

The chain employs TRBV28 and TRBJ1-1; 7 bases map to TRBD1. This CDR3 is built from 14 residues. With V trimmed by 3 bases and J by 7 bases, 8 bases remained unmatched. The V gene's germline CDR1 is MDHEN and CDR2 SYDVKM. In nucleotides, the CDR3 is TGTGCCAGCAGTTTCCGGCGACAGGGCCGTGAAGCTTTCTTT. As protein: CASSFRRQGREAFF.

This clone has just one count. The CDR3 bases are TGTGCCAGCAGCTCAGACAGGGGGGACTATGGCTACACCTTC. Protein sequence: CASSSDRGDYGYTF. V and J are TRBV11-3 and TRBJ1-2; 9 bases line up with TRBD1. V was pared by 4 bases and J by 3 bases, with 3 bases of the junction left unmatched. The length of the CDR3 is 14 residues. Germline V gives CDR1 SGHNT, CDR2 YENEEA.

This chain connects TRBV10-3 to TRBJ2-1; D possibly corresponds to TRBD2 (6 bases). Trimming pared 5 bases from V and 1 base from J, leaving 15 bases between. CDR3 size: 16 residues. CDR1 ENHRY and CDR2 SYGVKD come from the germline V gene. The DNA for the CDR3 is TGTGCCATCAGTCTCCTCGGGGGTGGTTCCTACAATGAGCAGTTCTTC. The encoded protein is CAISLLGGGSYNEQFF.

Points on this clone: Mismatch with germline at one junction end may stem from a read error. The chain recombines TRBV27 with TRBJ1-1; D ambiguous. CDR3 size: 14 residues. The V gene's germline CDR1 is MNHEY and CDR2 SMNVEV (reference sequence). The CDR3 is CASGLSLTDTEAFF. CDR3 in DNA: TGTGCCAGCGGTTTATCCTTGACGGACACTGAAGCTTTCTTT.